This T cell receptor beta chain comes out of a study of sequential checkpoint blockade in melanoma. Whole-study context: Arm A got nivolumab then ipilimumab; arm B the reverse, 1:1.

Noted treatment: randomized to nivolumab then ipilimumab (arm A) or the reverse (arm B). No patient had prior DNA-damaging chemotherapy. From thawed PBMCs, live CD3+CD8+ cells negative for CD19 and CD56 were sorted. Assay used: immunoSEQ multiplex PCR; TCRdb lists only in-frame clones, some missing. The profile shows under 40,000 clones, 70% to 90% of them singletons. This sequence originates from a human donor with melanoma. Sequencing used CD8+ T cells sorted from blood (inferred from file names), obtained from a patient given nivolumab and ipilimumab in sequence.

CDR3 sequence reads: CASSPPQREGQETQYF. CDR3 nucleotide sequence: TGTGCCAGCAGCCCCCCGCAGCGGGAGGGACAAGAGACCCAGTACTTC. The rearrangement uses TRBV11-2 and TRBJ2-5; 10 positions match TRBD2. The CDR3 covers 16 residues. Germline V gene data show CDR1 as SGHAT and CDR2 as FQNNGV. J was trimmed by 2 bases and V by 5 bases; bases with no gene match: 8.